This T cell receptor (beta chain) was found in a study of post-analysis software for immune sequencing data. Overall study context: Recorded subtypes: relapsing-remitting, secondary progressive, progressive-relapsing; some patients unannotated. Findings and limits, study-wide: Samples sharing a preparation batch grouped tightly together when assessed by F measure. Comparison with controls showed significantly lower normalized Chao1 diversity in multiple sclerosis patients. TRBV5-6, TRBV5-1 and TRBV20-1 belonged to a set of roughly five TRBV segments that were more frequent in patients than controls.

A word on this clonotype: Its antigen is not known.

This CDR3 contains 15 residues. Germline V gene sequence: CDR1 MNHNS, CDR2 SASEGT. The V and J ends lost 2 bases and 4 bases, in that order; junction bases with no gene match: 7. Unique molecular identifiers featured in each of the TCR beta cDNA libraries. TCRdb redid the calling of the PCR reads with MiXCR, one entry per CDR3 protein. Of hundreds of thousands of distinct CDR3 sequences listed, 39% are singletons. The chain uses TRBV6-1 and TRBJ1-2; 7 nucleotides agree with TRBD1. The sequence was obtained from a girl aged 2 to 9 with multiple sclerosis. Sequencing was performed on blood. CDR3 protein: CASSEMGQNFYGYTF. CDR3 sequence (DNA): TGTGCCAGCAGTGAAATGGGACAGAATTTCTATGGCTACACCTTC.